What follows is one T cell receptor (beta chain) and its context. Its antigen remains unknown. This sample is part of a study of early T cells in non-severe SARS-CoV-2 infection. TCRdb independently ran MiXCR on the 5' RACE reads; one entry per CDR3 protein. Among tens of thousands of distinct CDR3 sequences listed, around 12% were seen once. The germline CDR1 and CDR2 sequences are SGHTA and FQGNSA. Unmatched junction bases numbered 12, after V lost 6 bases and J lost 9 bases. The length of the CDR3 is 14 residues. The study, taken as a whole, reports: VDJdb matching skewed toward anti-spike CD8 responses, missing private and CD4 specificities.

This receptor was obtained from an adult who was a healthcare worker with PCR-confirmed SARS-CoV-2 infection or an uninfected control (not recorded which). The sequenced sample consisted of whole blood. This chain links TRBV7-2 with TRBJ2-7, with 9 bases lining up with TRBD1. The CDR3 DNA reads TGTGCCAGCAGGCCAGGGGGGACAGGGCCGGGGCAGTACTTC. It is translated as CASRPGGTGPGQYF.